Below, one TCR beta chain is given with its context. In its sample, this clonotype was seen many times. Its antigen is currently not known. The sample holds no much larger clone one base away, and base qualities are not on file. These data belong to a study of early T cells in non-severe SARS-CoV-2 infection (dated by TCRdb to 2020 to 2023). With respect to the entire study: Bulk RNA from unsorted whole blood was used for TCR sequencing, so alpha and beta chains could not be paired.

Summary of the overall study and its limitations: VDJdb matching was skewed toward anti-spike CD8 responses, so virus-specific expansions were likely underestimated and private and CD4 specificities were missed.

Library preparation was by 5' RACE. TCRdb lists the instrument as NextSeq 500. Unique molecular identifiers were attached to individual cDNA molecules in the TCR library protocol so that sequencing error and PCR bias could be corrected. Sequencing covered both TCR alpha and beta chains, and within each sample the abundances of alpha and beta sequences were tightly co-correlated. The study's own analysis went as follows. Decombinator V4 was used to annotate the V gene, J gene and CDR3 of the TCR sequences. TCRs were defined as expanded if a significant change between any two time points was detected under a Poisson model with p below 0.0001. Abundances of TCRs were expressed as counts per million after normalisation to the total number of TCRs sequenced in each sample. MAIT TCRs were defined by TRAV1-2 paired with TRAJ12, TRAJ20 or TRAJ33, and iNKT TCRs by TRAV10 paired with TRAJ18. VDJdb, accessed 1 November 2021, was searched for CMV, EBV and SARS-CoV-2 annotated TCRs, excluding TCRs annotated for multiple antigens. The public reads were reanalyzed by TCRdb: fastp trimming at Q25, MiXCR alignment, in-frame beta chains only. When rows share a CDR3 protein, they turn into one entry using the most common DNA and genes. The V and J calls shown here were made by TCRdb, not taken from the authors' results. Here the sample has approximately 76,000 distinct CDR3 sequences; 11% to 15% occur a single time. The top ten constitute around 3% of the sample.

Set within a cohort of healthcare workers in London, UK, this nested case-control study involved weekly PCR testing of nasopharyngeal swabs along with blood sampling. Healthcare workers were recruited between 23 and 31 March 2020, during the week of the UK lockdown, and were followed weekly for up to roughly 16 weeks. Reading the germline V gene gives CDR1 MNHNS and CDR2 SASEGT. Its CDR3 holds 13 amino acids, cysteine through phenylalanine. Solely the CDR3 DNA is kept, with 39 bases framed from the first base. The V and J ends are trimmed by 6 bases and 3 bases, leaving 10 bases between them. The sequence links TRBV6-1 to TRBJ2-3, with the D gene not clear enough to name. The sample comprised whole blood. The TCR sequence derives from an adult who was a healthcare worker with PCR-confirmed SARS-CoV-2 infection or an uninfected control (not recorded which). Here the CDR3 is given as CASRGDRTDTQYF. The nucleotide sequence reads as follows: TGTGCCAGCAGGGGCGACCGTACAGATACGCAGTATTTT.